The 18 T cell receptor beta chains listed next were all sequenced from one sample in a study of CD4+ T cells in melanoma. TCRdb's table, derived via immunoSEQ multiplex PCR, lists solely in-frame clones and lacks some. This sample has about 50,000 clones, with approximately 92% found just once. Sequencing was carried out using peripheral blood. The receptor source for this set is a human donor with melanoma.

This rearrangement joins TRBV10-3 to TRBJ2-7; TRBD1 aligns across 7 bases. Germline CDR1 ENHRY, CDR2 SYGVKD. The CDR3 is 13 amino acids. J lost 2 bases, V lost 7 bases, and 5 bases had no gene match. CDR3 nucleotides: TGTGCCATCACCCCCACAGGGGCCTACGAGCAGTACTTC. This gives the protein CAITPTGAYEQYF.

The rearrangement links TRBV28 to TRBJ1-2, with D possibly TRBD1 on 5 matching bases. V was cut by 6 bases and J by 8 bases, with 10 bases left in between. Germline V lookup: CDR1 MDHEN, CDR2 SYDVKM. This CDR3 comprises 11 residues. DNA of the CDR3: TGTGCCAGCAGCATTGAGGGGGGCTACACCTTC. The encoded protein is CASSIEGGYTF.

The chain joins TRBV2 to TRBJ2-7, with no clear D. The CDR3 has 14 amino acids. Trimming cost V 6 bases and J 0 bases, with 12 bases left between them. Per the germline V gene, CDR1 is SNHLY and CDR2 is FYNNEI. CDR3 DNA: TGTGCCAGCAGGAAGGTAGTTACCTCCTACGAGCAGTACTTC. It encodes CASRKVVTSYEQYF. Full variable domain (outside the CDR3, taken from reference TRBV2 and TRBJ2-7): EPEVTQTPSHQVTQMGQEVILRCVPISNHLYFYWYRQILGQKVEFLVSFYNNEISEKSEIFDDQFSVERPDGSNFTLKIRSTKLEDSAMYFCASRKVVTSYEQYFGPGTRLTVT.

On this clone: Sequence at one end of the junction differs from germline and may be a read error. The V call is TRBV4-1, the J call TRBJ1-2; D is undetermined. This CDR3 region has 12 residues. Germline V gene sequence: CDR1 MGHRA, CDR2 YSYEKL. The CDR3 coding sequence is TGCGCCAGCAGCCAAGTGTCGTCTACCGTTATCTTC. As protein: CASSQVSSTVIF.

Written as DNA, the CDR3 is TGTGCCAGCGGAAAGAGGACAGGGACTAATTCACCCCTCCACTTT. Amino acids: CASGKRTGTNSPLHF. The chain carries TRBV2 and TRBJ1-6; 8 positions agree with TRBD1. V trimming: 8 bases; J trimming: 6 bases; junction bases outside the gene matches: 9. The CDR3 runs to 15 residues. In germline, CDR1 is SNHLY, CDR2 FYNNEI.

V gene TRBV10-3 combines with J gene TRBJ2-5; D gene uncertain. The CDR3 has 14 residues. Per germline, CDR1 ENHRY and CDR2 SYGVKD. V lost 8 bases, J lost 5 bases, and 18 bases lay in between. The CDR3 DNA is TGTGCCATCGCGACCGGCAGCCTATTCGAGACCCAGTACTTC. Protein product: CAIATGSLFETQYF.

This chain links TRBV7-3 with TRBJ2-5, with TRBD2 identical over 8 bases. Trimming cost V 2 bases and J 2 bases; bases outside gene matches: 4. The CDR3 has 15 residues. Germline V CDR1 and CDR2: SGHTA, FQGTGA. In nucleotides, the CDR3 is TGTGCCAGCAGCTTAGACGCGGGGGGACAAGAGACCCAGTACTTC. Translating it yields CASSLDAGGQETQYF.

The count of this clone is one. The chain is built from TRBV7-9 and TRBJ1-1; 7 bases map to TRBD1. The V gene end was trimmed by 5 bases and the J gene end by 3 bases; junction bases not matched to a gene: 6. CDR1 SEHNR and CDR2 FQNEAQ come from the germline V gene (reference sequence). The CDR3 runs 14 residues. The CDR3 reads CASSARTGDTEAFF. CDR3 DNA sequence: TGTGCCAGCAGCGCAAGAACAGGGGACACTGAAGCTTTCTTT. Full variable domain (outside the CDR3, taken from reference TRBV7-9 and TRBJ1-1): DTGVSQNPRHKITKRGQNVTFRCDPISEHNRLYWYRQTLGQGPEFLTYFQNEAQLEKSRLLSDRFSAERPKGSFSTLEIQRTEQGDSAMYLCASSARTGDTEAFFGQGTRLTVV.

The chain has TRBV27 and TRBJ2-1, with a possible D match to TRBD2 (6 bases). V lost 3 bases to trimming and J lost 0 bases, with 15 bases between them. The CDR3 extends over 17 amino acids. Germline lookup yields CDR1 MNHEY and CDR2 SMNVEV (reference sequence). CDR3: CASSFVGTSPSYNEQFF. The CDR3 bases are TGTGCCAGCAGTTTTGTAGGGACTTCCCCCTCCTACAATGAGCAGTTCTTC.

The V gene is TRBV27, the J gene TRBJ1-5; 11 positions match TRBD1. The germline V gene has CDR1 MNHEY and CDR2 SMNVEV (reference sequence). Trimming at V came to 5 bases and at J to 5 bases, leaving 5 bases not matched to a gene. CDR3 length: 15 amino acids. The CDR3 region is CASSRTGGGHQPQHF. The CDR3 DNA reads as TGTGCCAGCAGTCGGACAGGGGGCGGCCATCAGCCCCAGCATTTT.

This chain joins TRBV27 and TRBJ1-2; 7 bases are a match to TRBD1. V lost 5 bases, J lost 2 bases, and 8 bases stayed unmatched. The CDR3 spans 15 residues. Germline CDR1 and CDR2: MNHEY and SMNVEV (reference sequence). The CDR3 reads CASSPITGANYGYTF. The CDR3 DNA sequence: TGTGCCAGCAGTCCTATTACAGGGGCAAACTATGGCTACACCTTC.

This clone appeared a single time. The chain combines TRBV4-3 with TRBJ1-4; unclear D gene. Germline values: CDR1 LGHNA, CDR2 YSLEER. This CDR3 has 15 residues. Trimming left V 0 bases short and J 8 bases short, with 13 bases between. CDR3 in amino acids: CASSQDSGLKEKLFF. The CDR3 DNA reads as TGCGCCAGCAGCCAAGATAGCGGGTTGAAGGAAAAACTGTTTTTT.

The rearrangement uses TRBV30 and TRBJ1-6, with 7 nucleotides matching TRBD1. After removal of 5 bases from V and 8 bases from J, the junction contained 6 bases not matched to a gene. The germline gives CDR1 GTSNPN, CDR2 SVGIG (reference sequence). The CDR3 is made up of 13 amino acids. CDR3 amino acids: CAWDRVEYSPLHF. The CDR3 region has the DNA TGTGCCTGGGACAGGGTAGAGTATTCACCCCTCCACTTT.

CDR3 DNA sequence: TGCGCCAGCAGCGACCGACAGGGGGCGATTACCGAAAAACTGTTTTTT. It translates to CASSDRQGAITEKLFF. The chain links TRBV5-1 to TRBJ1-4, with TRBD1 matching 10 bases. The V segment lost 4 bases and the J segment 8 bases; nucleotides outside the gene matches: 11. Germline values: CDR1 SGHRS, CDR2 YFSETQ. The CDR3 covers 16 residues. The full variable domain, in which reference TRBV5-1 and TRBJ1-4 provide the parts outside the CDR3, is KAGVTQTPRYLIKTRGQQVTLSCSPISGHRSVSWYQQTPGQGLQFLFEYFSETQRNKGNFPGRFSGRQFSNSRSEMNVSTLELGDSALYLCASSDRQGAITEKLFFGSGTQLSVL.

The chain uses TRBV5-1 and TRBJ2-2; 7 nucleotides agree with TRBD1. The CDR3 has 16 amino acids. Germline values: CDR1 SGHRS, CDR2 YFSETQ. The trim removed 4 bases at V and 1 base at J, leaving 7 bases unmatched. CDR3 in DNA: TGCGCCAGCAGCCCGAACGACAGGGTGAACACCGGGGAGCTGTTTTTT. Its translation is CASSPNDRVNTGELFF.

The chain employs TRBV6-5 and TRBJ1-4, with TRBD1 as a possible D gene (5 bases). CDR1 is MNHEY, CDR2 SVGAGI, per germline. Between the trimmed V and J ends, which lost 5 bases and 7 bases, there was a span of 11 bases. The CDR3 sequence is 13 residues long. For the CDR3, the DNA is TGTGCCAGCAGTCGGCAGGGATTTGAAAAACTGTTTTTT. Translated, it gives CASSRQGFEKLFF.

The V gene is TRBV30, the J gene TRBJ2-7, with D tentatively TRBD1 or TRBD2 (5 bases each). V shed 1 base and J shed 2 bases, with 12 bases lying between them. The CDR3 spans 14 residues. Germline values: CDR1 GTSNPN, CDR2 SVGIG (reference sequence). The CDR3 DNA reads as TGTGCCTGGAGTGCGGGGACGAAAACCTACGAGCAGTACTTC. Its protein product is CAWSAGTKTYEQYF.

The chain has TRBV10-2 and TRBJ2-7, with D possibly called TRBD1 or TRBD2 (5 bases each). V lost 6 bases and J 3 bases, leaving 15 bases between the germline ends. Germline CDR1 reads WSHSY; CDR2 reads SAAADI. The CDR3 runs 14 residues. This chain's CDR3 is CASSPPGGDYEQYF. The CDR3 coding sequence is TGCGCCAGCAGCCCTCCTGGGGGAGACTACGAGCAGTACTTC.